This entry is about one T cell receptor beta chain. Here immunoSEQ multiplex PCR was the method, and the copy in TCRdb shows in-frame clones only, minus some. The table shows some 96,000 clones, with approximately 90% occurring only once. The germline gives CDR1 PRHDT, CDR2 FYEKMQ (reference sequence). The CDR3 length is 13 residues. Trimming pared 2 bases from V and 3 bases from J, leaving 6 bases between. This sample is part of a study of graft-versus-host responses after intestinal transplantation. The sequencing used PBMCs, collected 450 to 460 days after intestinal transplant. V usage is TRBV13 and J usage is TRBJ2-3; the D is unclear. The sequence came from a human patient who received an intestinal transplant, so some T cells may come from the graft donor. In nucleotides, the CDR3 is TGTGCCAGCAGCTTACAAAGTACAGATACGCAGTATTTT. The encoded protein is CASSLQSTDTQYF.